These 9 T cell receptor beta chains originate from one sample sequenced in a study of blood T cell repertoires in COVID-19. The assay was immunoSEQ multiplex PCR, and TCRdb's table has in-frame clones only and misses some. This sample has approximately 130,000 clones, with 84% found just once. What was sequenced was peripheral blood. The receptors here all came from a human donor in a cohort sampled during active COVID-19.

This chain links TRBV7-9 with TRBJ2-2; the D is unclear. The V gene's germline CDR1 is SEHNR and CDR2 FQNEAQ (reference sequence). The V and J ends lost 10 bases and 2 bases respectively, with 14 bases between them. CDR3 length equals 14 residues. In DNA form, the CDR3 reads TGTGCCAACCGCCTCATGGGCAACACCGGGGAGCTGTTTTTT. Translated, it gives CANRLMGNTGELFF. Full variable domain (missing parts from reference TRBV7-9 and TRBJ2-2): DTGVSQNPRHKITKRGQNVTFRCDPISEHNRLYWYRQTLGQGPEFLTYFQNEAQLEKSRLLSDRFSAERPKGSFSTLEIQRTEQGDSAMYLCANRLMGNTGELFFGEGSRLTVL.

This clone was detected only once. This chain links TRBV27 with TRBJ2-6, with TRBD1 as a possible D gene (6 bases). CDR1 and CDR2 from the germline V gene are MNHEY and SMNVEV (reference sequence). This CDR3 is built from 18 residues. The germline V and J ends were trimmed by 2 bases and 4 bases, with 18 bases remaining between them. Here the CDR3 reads CASSLGFYRVAGANVLTF. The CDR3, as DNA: TGTGCCAGCAGTTTAGGTTTTTACAGGGTCGCCGGGGCCAACGTCCTGACTTTC.

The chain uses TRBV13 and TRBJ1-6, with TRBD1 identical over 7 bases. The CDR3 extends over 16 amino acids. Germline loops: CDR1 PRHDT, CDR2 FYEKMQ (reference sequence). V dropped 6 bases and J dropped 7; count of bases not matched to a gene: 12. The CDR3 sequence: CASSPGQAFLNSPLHF. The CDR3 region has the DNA TGTGCCAGCAGTCCCGGACAGGCGTTTTTGAATTCACCCCTCCACTTT.

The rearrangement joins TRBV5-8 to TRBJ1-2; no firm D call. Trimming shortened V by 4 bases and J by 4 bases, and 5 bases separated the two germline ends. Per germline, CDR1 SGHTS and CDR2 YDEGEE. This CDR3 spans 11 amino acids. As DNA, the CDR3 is TGTGCCAGCAGCGAGGTCTATGGCTACACCTTC. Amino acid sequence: CASSEVYGYTF.

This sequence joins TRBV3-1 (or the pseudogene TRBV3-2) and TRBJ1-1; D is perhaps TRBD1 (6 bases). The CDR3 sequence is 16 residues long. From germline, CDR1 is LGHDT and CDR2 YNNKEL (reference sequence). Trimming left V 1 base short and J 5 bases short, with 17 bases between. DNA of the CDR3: TGTGCCAGCAGCCAAGGTAGCATAGGGGGAAGGACTGAAGCTTTCTTT. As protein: CASSQGSIGGRTEAFF.

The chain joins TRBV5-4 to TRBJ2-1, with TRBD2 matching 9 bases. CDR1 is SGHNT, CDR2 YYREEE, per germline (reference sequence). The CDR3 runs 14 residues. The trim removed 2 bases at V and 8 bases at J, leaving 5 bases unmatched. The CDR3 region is CASSLQRGAHEQFF. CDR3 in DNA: TGTGCCAGCAGCTTACAGCGGGGGGCACATGAGCAGTTCTTC.

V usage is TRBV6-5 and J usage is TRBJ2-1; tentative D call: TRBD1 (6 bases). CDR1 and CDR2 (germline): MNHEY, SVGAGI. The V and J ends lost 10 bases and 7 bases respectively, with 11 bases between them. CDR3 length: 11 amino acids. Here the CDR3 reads CATKTGNEQFF. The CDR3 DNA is TGTGCCACCAAGACAGGTAATGAGCAGTTCTTC.

This chain's CDR3 is CASSFRTGRTLHF. CDR3 DNA: TGTGCCAGCAGCTTCCGGACAGGTCGGACCCTCCACTTT. J is TRBJ1-6 and V is TRBV7-8; 7 nucleotides match TRBD1. From germline, CDR1 is SGHVS and CDR2 FQNEAQ. The CDR3 extends over 13 amino acids. Trimming took 3 bases from V and 14 from J; bases not matched to a gene: 7.

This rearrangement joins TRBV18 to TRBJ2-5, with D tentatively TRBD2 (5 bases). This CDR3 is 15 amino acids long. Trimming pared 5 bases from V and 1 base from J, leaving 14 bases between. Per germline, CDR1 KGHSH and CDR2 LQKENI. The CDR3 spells CASSSVRDSQETQYF. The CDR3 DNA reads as TGTGCCAGCTCAAGTGTGAGGGATTCCCAAGAGACCCAGTACTTC.